This TCR beta chain was profiled in a study of blood T cell repertoires in COVID-19. The data were produced by immunoSEQ multiplex PCR, yet TCRdb's version contains in-frame clones alone and is incomplete. The table lists roughly 120,000 clones, about 92% of them singletons, with about 4.5% in the top ten. The V gene lost 4 bases and the J gene lost 6 bases, with 16 bases spanning the gap. Germline V lookup: CDR1 SGHRS, CDR2 YFSETQ. The CDR3 length is 14 residues. Sequencing used peripheral blood. The V and J genes are TRBV5-1 and TRBJ1-1; D may be TRBD1 (6 bases). The clonotype originates from a man aged 55 to 70 with COVID-19, enrolled during active disease. The CDR3 DNA reads as TGCGCCAGCAGCGGAAAGGGACAAAAAGCTGAAGCTTTCTTT. Its translation: CASSGKGQKAEAFF.